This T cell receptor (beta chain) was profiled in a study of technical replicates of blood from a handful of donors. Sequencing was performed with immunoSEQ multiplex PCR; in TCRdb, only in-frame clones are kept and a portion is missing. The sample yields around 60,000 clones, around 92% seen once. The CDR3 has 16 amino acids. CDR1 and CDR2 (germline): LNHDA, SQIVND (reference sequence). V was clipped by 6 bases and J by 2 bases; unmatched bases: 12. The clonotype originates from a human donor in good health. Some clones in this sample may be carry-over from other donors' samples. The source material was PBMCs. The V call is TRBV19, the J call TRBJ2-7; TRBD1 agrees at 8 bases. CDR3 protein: CASSEKTGGRPYEQYF. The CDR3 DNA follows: TGTGCCAGTAGCGAAAAAACAGGGGGTAGACCCTACGAGCAGTACTTC.